This is a list of T cell receptor beta chains from one sample in a study of T cells in localized non-small cell lung cancer. This table comes from immunoSEQ multiplex PCR, and its TCRdb copy is limited to in-frame clones, with some not included. The table lists some 25,000 clones, approximately 90% of them singletons. Sequencing used PBMCs, obtained before any cancer treatment. The receptor source for this set is a man aged 40 to 70 with stage II lung adenocarcinoma. The CDR3 runs from the conserved cysteine through the conserved F or W. The D gene is left open where the match is weak. Clone size is not always given. Where it is, it says once, few, many or a class for expanded clones.

cdr3_length,clone_size,v_call,j_call,d_call,cdr3_nt,cdr3_aa
15,-,TRBV6-1,TRBJ2-1,TRBD2,TGTGCCAGCAGTACCACTAGCGGGGGTTACAATGAGCAGTTCTTC,CASSTTSGGYNEQFF
14,-,TRBV6-5,TRBJ2-7,-,TGTGCCACCAAGACCAGGACCGATTCCTACGAGCAGTACTTC,CATKTRTDSYEQYF
16,-,TRBV19,TRBJ1-5,-,TGTGCCAGTACCGACCGACGGGGGTCAGGCAATCAGCCCCAGCATTTT,CASTDRRGSGNQPQHF
14,-,TRBV5-4,TRBJ1-2,TRBD1,TGTGCCAGCAGCTTTGGGACAGGGGATCTCGGCTACACCTTC,CASSFGTGDLGYTF
14,once,TRBV7-8,TRBJ2-1,-,TGTGCCAGCAGCTTAACTAGGACCTACAATGAGCAGTTCTTC,CASSLTRTYNEQFF
14,-,TRBV2,TRBJ2-2,TRBD2,TGTGCCAGCAGTGGCGGGGGGGAAACCGGGGAGCTGTTTTTT,CASSGGGETGELFF
17,-,TRBV19,TRBJ2-6,-,TGTGCCAGTAGCCTAGAATCCCTCGCCCCTGGGGCCAACGTCCTGACTTTC,CASSLESLAPGANVLTF
14,-,TRBV2,TRBJ2-7,TRBD2,TGTGCCAGCAGTGGACTAGCCCAGACCTACGAGCAGTACTTC,CASSGLAQTYEQYF
14,-,TRBV7-3,TRBJ2-7,-,TGTGCCAGCAGCTTCCAACCACAGGGTACCGAGCAGTACTTC,CASSFQPQGTEQYF
10,once,TRBV20-1,TRBJ2-1,TRBD1,TGCAGTGCTGTCCGGGACAGGGGGGTCTTC,CSAVRDRGVF
13,-,TRBV30,TRBJ2-7,TRBD2,TGTGCCTGCATGACTAGCTTAGCCTACGAGCAGTACTTC,CACMTSLAYEQYF
17,-,TRBV23-1,TRBJ1-5,-,TGCGCCAGCCCTTTCGAACGATCCGGATATAGCAATCAGCCCCAGCATTTT,CASPFERSGYSNQPQHF
16,-,TRBV28,TRBJ2-5,TRBD2,TGTGCCAGCAGTGGAGGACTAGACTCTCCACAAGAGACCCAGTACTTC,CASSGGLDSPQETQYF
19,-,TRBV5-1,TRBJ1-6,TRBD1,TGCGCCAGCAGCTTGCGGGGACAGGGTAATTCTCAAGGTAATTCACCCCTCCACTTT,CASSLRGQGNSQGNSPLHF
15,-,TRBV9,TRBJ2-3,TRBD2,TGTGCCAGCAGCGTCGGACTAGCACGCACAGATACGCAGTATTTT,CASSVGLARTDTQYF
14,-,TRBV6-5,TRBJ2-7,TRBD1,TGTGCCAGCAGCCGACAGGGATTCGCCTACGAGCAGTACTTC,CASSRQGFAYEQYF
13,-,TRBV5-1,TRBJ1-2,TRBD1,TGCGCCAGCAGCGACGGACAGGGAGGTGGCTACACCTTC,CASSDGQGGGYTF
10,few,TRBV12-1,TRBJ1-1,-,TGTGCCAGCCGGATACCTGAAGCTTTCTTT,CASRIPEAFF
14,-,TRBV2,TRBJ2-3,TRBD2,TGTGCCAGCGGGCAAGCGGGGGTCACAGATACGCAGTATTTT,CASGQAGVTDTQYF
12,-,TRBV9,TRBJ2-3,-,TGTGCCAGCAGCGTATCAACAGATACGCAGTATTTT,CASSVSTDTQYF
14,-,TRBV18,TRBJ1-1,-,TGTGCCAGCTCACAGGGTAGATTAGACACTGAAGCTTTCTTT,CASSQGRLDTEAFF
14,-,TRBV19,TRBJ1-2,TRBD1,TGTGCCAGTAGTATAGAATTAGGGACAGGGAATAACACCTTC,CASSIELGTGNNTF
13,-,TRBV19,TRBJ2-7,-,TGTGCCAGTAGTACCTCGGGGTCCTACGAGCAGTACTTC,CASSTSGSYEQYF
14,-,TRBV6-6,TRBJ2-3,TRBD2,TGTGCCAGCACCATCGGACTAGCGGAGAATACGCAGTATTTT,CASTIGLAENTQYF
16,-,TRBV7-3,TRBJ2-5,TRBD2,TGTGCCAGCAGCCCCCGAGGCGGGGGGGCCCCAGAGACCCAGTACTTC,CASSPRGGGAPETQYF
11,-,TRBV7-9,TRBJ2-1,-,TGTGCCAGCAGCTATGGTAATGAGCAGTTCTTC,CASSYGNEQFF
15,-,TRBV7-2,TRBJ2-1,TRBD2,TGTGCCAGCAGCTTAGGGACTAGCGGGAAGAATGAGCAGTTCTTC,CASSLGTSGKNEQFF
13,-,TRBV2,TRBJ1-6,-,TGTGCCAGCAGTGAAGATTCTAATTCACCCCTCCACTTT,CASSEDSNSPLHF
12,-,TRBV6-5,TRBJ1-1,-,TGTGCCAGCAGTATTACAGGGAAGAAGGCTTTCTTT,CASSITGKKAFF
17,-,TRBV5-4,TRBJ1-3,-,TGTGCCAGCAGCTTGGGGTCCGGCCTCCTCTCTGGAAACACCATATATTTT,CASSLGSGLLSGNTIYF
22,-,TRBV5-1,TRBJ1-1,-,TGCGCCAGCAGCTTAGACGGTCAGGCCGGGAGGGCCTACGGGACGGGGAACACTGAAGCTTTCTTT,CASSLDGQAGRAYGTGNTEAFF
14,-,TRBV6-5,TRBJ1-2,TRBD1,TGTGCCAGCAGTTACGACCAGGGGGCGGGTGGCTACACCTTC,CASSYDQGAGGYTF
15,-,TRBV10-3,TRBJ2-3,-,TGTGCCATCAGTGAGCCGACTAGGGGGGAGGATACGCAGTATTTT,CAISEPTRGEDTQYF
14,-,TRBV5-6,TRBJ1-5,-,TGTGCCAGCAGCTTGGACCGGGGGAATCAGCCCCAGCATTTT,CASSLDRGNQPQHF
13,-,TRBV27,TRBJ1-1,-,TGTGCCAGCAGTCCCAGCTGGGGCACTGAAGCTTTCTTT,CASSPSWGTEAFF
15,-,TRBV11-3,TRBJ2-3,-,TGTGCCAGCAGCTCAAGACAGAGGCCCACAGATACGCAGTATTTT,CASSSRQRPTDTQYF
13,-,TRBV2,TRBJ2-5,-,TGTGCCAGCCTGGAATCGGTCAGGGAGACCCAGTACTTC,CASLESVRETQYF
16,-,TRBV6-4,TRBJ2-3,-,TGTGCCAGCAGTGACTCGTACCGGGGCCACACAGATACGCAGTATTTT,CASSDSYRGHTDTQYF
12,few,TRBV10-1,TRBJ1-3,-,TGCGCCAGCAGTGACTCTGGAAACACCATATATTTT,CASSDSGNTIYF
14,-,TRBV2,TRBJ1-1,-,TGTGCCAGCGCTTCCGGCCTAATCGGCACTGAAGCTTTCTTT,CASASGLIGTEAFF
13,-,TRBV27,TRBJ2-1,-,TGTGCCAGCAGTTTACGCACGGAACACGAGCAGTTCTTC,CASSLRTEHEQFF
14,once,TRBV5-1,TRBJ2-3,-,TGCGCCAGCAGCTTGTCGGATAGATCAGATACGCAGTATTTT,CASSLSDRSDTQYF
13,-,TRBV7-6,TRBJ2-5,TRBD2,TGTGCCAGCAGCTTAGAGAGTAGCGGGCCCCAGTACTTC,CASSLESSGPQYF
13,-,TRBV4-3,TRBJ2-3,-,TGCGCCAGCAGCACCCGACTAGCAGATACGCAGTATTTT,CASSTRLADTQYF
15,-,TRBV4-1,TRBJ2-7,-,TGCGCCAGCAGCCGCCCGGCAGGGGAATCGTACGAGCAGTACTTC,CASSRPAGESYEQYF
15,-,TRBV19,TRBJ2-1,-,TGTGCCAGTAGTATCTTTGCGGGTTCTTTCAATGAGCAGTTCTTC,CASSIFAGSFNEQFF
16,-,TRBV10-3,TRBJ2-1,-,TGTGCCATCAGTGAGATGTTGAGTGGGCCCTACAATGAGCAGTTCTTC,CAISEMLSGPYNEQFF
15,-,TRBV11-2,TRBJ2-3,-,TGTGCCAGCAGCTTCGGACCAACTAGCACAGATACGCAGTATTTT,CASSFGPTSTDTQYF